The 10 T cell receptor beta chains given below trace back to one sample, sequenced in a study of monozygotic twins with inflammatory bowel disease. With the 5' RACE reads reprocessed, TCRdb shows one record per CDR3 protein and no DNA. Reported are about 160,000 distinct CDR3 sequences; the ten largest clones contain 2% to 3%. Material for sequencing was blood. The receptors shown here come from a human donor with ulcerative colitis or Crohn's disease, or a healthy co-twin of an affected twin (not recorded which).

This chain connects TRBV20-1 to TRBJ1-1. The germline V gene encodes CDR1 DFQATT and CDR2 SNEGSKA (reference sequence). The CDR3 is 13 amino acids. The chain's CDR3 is CSAPQWGNTEAFF.

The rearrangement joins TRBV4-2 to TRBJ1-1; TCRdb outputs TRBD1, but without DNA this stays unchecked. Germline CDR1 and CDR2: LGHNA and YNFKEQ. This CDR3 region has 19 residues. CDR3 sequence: CASSQGPRTGSGTNTEAFF.

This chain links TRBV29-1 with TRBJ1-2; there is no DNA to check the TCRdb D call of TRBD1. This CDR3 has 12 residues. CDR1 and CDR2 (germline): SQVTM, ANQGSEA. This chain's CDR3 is CSVENRLYGYTF.

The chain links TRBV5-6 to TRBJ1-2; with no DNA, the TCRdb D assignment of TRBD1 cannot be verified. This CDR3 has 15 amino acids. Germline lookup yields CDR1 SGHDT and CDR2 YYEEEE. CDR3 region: CASSLWDRGVNGYTF.

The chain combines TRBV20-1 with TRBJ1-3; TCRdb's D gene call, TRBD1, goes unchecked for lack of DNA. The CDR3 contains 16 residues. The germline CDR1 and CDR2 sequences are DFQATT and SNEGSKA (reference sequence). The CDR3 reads CSARERNRGLGNTIYF.

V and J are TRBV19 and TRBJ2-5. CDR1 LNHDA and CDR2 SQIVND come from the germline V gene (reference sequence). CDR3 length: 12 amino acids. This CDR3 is CASHGTGGTQYF.

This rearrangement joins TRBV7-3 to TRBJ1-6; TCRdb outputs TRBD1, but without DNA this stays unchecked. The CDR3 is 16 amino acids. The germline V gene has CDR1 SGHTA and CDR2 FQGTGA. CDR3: CASSPPQGGYNSPLHF.

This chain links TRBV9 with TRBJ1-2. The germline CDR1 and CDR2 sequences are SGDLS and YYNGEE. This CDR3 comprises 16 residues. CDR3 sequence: CASSSPGSTSNYGYTF.

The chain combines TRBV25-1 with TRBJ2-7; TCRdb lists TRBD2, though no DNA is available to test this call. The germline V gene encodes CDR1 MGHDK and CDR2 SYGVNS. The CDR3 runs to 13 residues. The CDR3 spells CASTGTASYEQYF.

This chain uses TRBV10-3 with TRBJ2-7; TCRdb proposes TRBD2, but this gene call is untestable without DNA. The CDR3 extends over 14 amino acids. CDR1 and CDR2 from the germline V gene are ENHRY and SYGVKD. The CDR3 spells CAIMAGRGIGEQYF.